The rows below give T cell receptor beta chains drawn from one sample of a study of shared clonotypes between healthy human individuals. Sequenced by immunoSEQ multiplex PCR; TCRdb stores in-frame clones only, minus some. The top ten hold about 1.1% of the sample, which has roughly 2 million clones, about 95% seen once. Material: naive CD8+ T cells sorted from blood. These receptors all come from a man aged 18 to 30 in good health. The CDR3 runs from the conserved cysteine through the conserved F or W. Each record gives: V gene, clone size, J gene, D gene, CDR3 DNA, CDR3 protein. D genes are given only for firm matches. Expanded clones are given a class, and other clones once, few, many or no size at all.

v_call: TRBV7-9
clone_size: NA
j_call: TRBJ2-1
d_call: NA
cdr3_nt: TGTGCCAGCAGCTTGTTTGAGGATGAGCAGTTCTTC
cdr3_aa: CASSLFEDEQFF

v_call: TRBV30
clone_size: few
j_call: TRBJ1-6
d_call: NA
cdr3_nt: TGTGCCTGGACTGTACGGGGGATCCATTCACCCCTCCACTTT
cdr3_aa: CAWTVRGIHSPLHF

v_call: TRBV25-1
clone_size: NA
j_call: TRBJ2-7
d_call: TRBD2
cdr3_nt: TGTGCCAGCAGTGAAACTAGCGGGAGGTCCTACGAGCAGTACTTC
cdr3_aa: CASSETSGRSYEQYF

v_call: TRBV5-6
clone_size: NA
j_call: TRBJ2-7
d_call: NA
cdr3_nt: TGTGCCAGCAGCTATAAACCGGACGAGCAGTACTTC
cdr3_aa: CASSYKPDEQYF

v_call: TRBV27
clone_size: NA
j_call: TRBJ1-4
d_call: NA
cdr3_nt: TGTGCCAGCAGTTTGGGTGGCTACTATAATGAAAAACTGTTTTTT
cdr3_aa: CASSLGGYYNEKLFF

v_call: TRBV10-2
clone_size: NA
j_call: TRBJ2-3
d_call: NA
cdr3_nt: TGCGCCAGCAGTGCGGTGGGGGGCACAGATACGCAGTATTTT
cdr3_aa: CASSAVGGTDTQYF

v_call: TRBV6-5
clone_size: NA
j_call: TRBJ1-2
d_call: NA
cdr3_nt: TGTGCCAGCAGTTACGACGCTGGGGGGATCTATGGCTACACCTTC
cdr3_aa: CASSYDAGGIYGYTF

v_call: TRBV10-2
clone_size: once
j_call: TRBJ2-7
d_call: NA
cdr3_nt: TGCGCCAGCACAGGGGGAGGGGACGAGCAGTACTTC
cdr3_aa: CASTGGGDEQYF

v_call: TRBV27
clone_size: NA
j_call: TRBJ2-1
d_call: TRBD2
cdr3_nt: TGTGCCAGCAGTTCCCCCCTCGGACTAGCGGGAGGGAGGGGGTCCTACAATGAGCAGTTCTTC
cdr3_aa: CASSSPLGLAGGRGSYNEQFF

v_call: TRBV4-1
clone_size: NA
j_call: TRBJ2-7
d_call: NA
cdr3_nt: TGCGCCAGCAGCCCCCCTATAAGGACGGTTATCTACGAGCAGTACTTC
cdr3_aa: CASSPPIRTVIYEQYF

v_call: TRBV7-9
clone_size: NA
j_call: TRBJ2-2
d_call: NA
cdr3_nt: TGTGCCAGCAGCGTCGTAGTGGGCAACACCGGGGAGCTGTTTTTT
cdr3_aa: CASSVVVGNTGELFF

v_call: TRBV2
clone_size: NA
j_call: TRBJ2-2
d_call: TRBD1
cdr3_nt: TGTGCCACCAGACAGGGGGGGGACACCGGGGAGCTGTTTTTT
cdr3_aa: CATRQGGDTGELFF

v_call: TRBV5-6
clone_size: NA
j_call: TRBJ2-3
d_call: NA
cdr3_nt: TGTGCCAGCAGCTTGGGAGGTAGCGGCGGTGGCCTGGCCACAGATACGCAGTATTTT
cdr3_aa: CASSLGGSGGGLATDTQYF

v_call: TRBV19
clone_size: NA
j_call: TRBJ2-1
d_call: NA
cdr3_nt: TGTGCCAGTAGTATCCATTTCGGGAATGAGCAGTTCTTC
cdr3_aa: CASSIHFGNEQFF

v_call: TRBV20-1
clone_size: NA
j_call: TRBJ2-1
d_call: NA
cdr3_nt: TGCAGTGCTAGCCACAATGAGCAGTTCTTC
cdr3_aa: CSASHNEQFF

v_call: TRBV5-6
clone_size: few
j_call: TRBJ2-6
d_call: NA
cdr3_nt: TGTGCCAGCAGCTTGGGACCCACCTCTGGGGCCAACGTCCTGACTTTC
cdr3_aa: CASSLGPTSGANVLTF

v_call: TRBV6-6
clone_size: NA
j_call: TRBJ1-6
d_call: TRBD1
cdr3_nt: TGTGCCAGCAGTTCCCCCGGGACAGGGTCACGCTCACCCCTCCACTTT
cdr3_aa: CASSSPGTGSRSPLHF

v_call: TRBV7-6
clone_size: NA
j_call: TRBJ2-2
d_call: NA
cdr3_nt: TGTGCCAGCAGCTTAGAAAGTAGGCCCGGGGAGCTGTTTTTT
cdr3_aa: CASSLESRPGELFF

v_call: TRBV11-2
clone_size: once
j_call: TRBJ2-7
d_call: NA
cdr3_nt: TGTGCCAGCAGCTTAGGATGGAACGAGCAGTACTTC
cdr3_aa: CASSLGWNEQYF

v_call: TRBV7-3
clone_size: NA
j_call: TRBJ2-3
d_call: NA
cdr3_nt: TGTGCCAGCAGCTTCTGGGGAACAGATACGCAGTATTTT
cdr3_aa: CASSFWGTDTQYF

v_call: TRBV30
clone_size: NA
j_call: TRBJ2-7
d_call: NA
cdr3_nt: TGTGCCTGGAGTCCCTCTGGCTGGCTCTACGAGCAGTACTTC
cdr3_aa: CAWSPSGWLYEQYF

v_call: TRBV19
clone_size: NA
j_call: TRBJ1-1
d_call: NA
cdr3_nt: TGTGCCAGTAGTACGTTAGGTGGGAAGTCGAACACTGAAGCTTTCTTT
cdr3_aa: CASSTLGGKSNTEAFF

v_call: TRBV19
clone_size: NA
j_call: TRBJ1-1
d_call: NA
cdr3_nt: TGTGCCAGTAGTTTCCGGGTAGGGGAGACTGAAGCTTTCTTT
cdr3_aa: CASSFRVGETEAFF

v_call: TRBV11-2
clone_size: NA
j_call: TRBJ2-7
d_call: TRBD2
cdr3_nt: TGTGCCAGCAGCTTAGCAGCCGTGGGGCTAGCGGGAGCGGACGAGCAGTACTTC
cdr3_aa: CASSLAAVGLAGADEQYF

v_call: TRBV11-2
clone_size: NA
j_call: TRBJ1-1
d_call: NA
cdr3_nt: TGTGCCAGCAGCTCTACAGGGCCCGGGGACACTGAAGCTTTCTTT
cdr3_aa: CASSSTGPGDTEAFF

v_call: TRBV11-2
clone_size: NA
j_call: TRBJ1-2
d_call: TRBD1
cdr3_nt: TGTGCCAGCAGCTCCTTCACAGGGGGCCCCACCTATGGCTACACCTTC
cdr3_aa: CASSSFTGGPTYGYTF

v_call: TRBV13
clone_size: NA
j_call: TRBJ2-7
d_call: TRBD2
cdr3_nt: TGTGCCAGCAGCTTAGGCCCAGGGACTACCTTACAAGAGCAGTACTTC
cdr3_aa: CASSLGPGTTLQEQYF

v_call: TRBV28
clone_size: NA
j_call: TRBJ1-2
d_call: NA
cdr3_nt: TGTGCCAGCAGTTCACCGGGACGGGTTACGTTCTATGGCTACACCTTC
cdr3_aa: CASSSPGRVTFYGYTF

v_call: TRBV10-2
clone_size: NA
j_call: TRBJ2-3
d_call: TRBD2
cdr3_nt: TGCGCCAGCAGTGAGGGTTGGACTAGCGGTTCAGATACGCAGTATTTT
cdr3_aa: CASSEGWTSGSDTQYF

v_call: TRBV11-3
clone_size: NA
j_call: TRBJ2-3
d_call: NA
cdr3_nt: TGTGCCAGCAGCTCCGTGTTCGCAGATACGCAGTATTTT
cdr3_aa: CASSSVFADTQYF

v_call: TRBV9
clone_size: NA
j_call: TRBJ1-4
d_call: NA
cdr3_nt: TGTGCCAGCAGCCTCACAGGGAGCGATGGTGAAAAACTGTTTTTT
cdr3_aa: CASSLTGSDGEKLFF

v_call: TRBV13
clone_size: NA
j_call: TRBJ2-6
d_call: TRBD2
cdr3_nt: TGTGCCAGCAGCTTAGAGGGGACTAGGTCTGGGGCCAACGTCCTGACTTTC
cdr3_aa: CASSLEGTRSGANVLTF

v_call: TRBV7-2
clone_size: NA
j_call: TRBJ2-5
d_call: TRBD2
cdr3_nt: TGTGCCAGCAGCCAATGGACTAGCGGAAACCAAGAGACCCAGTACTTC
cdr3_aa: CASSQWTSGNQETQYF

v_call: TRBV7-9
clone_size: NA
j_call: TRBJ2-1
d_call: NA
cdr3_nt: TGTGCCAGCAGCTTATTGTCGGGACAAAATAATGAGCAGTTCTTC
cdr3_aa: CASSLLSGQNNEQFF

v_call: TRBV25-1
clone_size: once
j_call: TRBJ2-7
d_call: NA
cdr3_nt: TGTGCCAGCAGTGAACCAGGGGCCTACGAGCAGTACTTC
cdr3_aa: CASSEPGAYEQYF

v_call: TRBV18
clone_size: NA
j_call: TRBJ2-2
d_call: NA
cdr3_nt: TGTGCCAGCTCACCGCTAATTGTGAACACCGGGGAGCTGTTTTTT
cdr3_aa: CASSPLIVNTGELFF